This T cell receptor beta chain comes out of a study of blood T cell repertoires in COVID-19. Overall study: Acute and convalescent COVID-19 specimens originated in the United States, Italy and Spain.

Per germline, CDR1 MNHEY and CDR2 SVGEGT. Trimming cost V 5 bases and J 2 bases, with 9 bases left between them. The CDR3 has 13 residues. Original data processing: Reference gene primer amplification gave estimated nucleated cell counts. Here immunoSEQ multiplex PCR was the method, and the copy in TCRdb shows in-frame clones only, minus some. Clonal size and the V and J genes are those of that table, whereas D and trimming came from the DNA. The sample records around 150,000 clones, around 93% being singletons. This clone was seen only once. The chain recombines TRBV6-2 or TRBV6-3 with TRBJ1-2; D may be TRBD1 (6 bases). Input material: peripheral blood. The TCR originated in a woman aged 50 to 60 with acute or convalescent COVID-19. The CDR3 coding sequence is TGTGCCAGCAGTCCCGACAGGAACTATGGCTACACCTTC. Its translation: CASSPDRNYGYTF.